This T cell receptor beta chain was sequenced for a study of brain metastases from non-small cell lung cancer (dated by TCRdb to between 2018 and 2021). Background on the whole study: The immune microenvironment of paired resected primary tumors and brain metastases from non-small-cell lung cancer patients was profiled. General study outcomes and caveats: Lower T-cell infiltration was exhibited by brain metastases compared with primary tumors (P < 0.001). T-cell clones were apparently expanded in 64% of brain metastases relative to the matched primary tumors. TCR repertoires were found to be largely shared between paired brain metastases and primary tumors, although sparse T-cell densities were observed in the brain metastases.

A cohort of fewer than 40 patients with surgically resected non-small-cell lung cancer, for whom both primary tumor and brain metastasis specimens were available, was included. Archival formalin-fixed, paraffin-embedded tissues were used as the tumor specimens. Library preparation was by the immunoSEQ multiplex PCR assay. T-cell receptor beta chain repertoire sequencing was performed alongside a 770-gene immune expression panel. Held by TCRdb, this immuneACCESS table contains in-frame sequences only and omits some clones. Under half of the omission traces to an unresolved V gene where checked; the cause of the rest is unknown. The sample table shows roughly 4,000 clones, and 70% to 90% are seen once. The ten largest clones capture nearly 4% of the sample. The V end gives up 5 bases and the J end 7 bases, leaving 9 bases in the junction not matched to a gene. CDR1 and CDR2 are drawn from the germline V gene (reference sequence): LNHNV, YYDKDF. The CDR3 starts with the cysteine, ends with the phenylalanine, and has 14 residues. Only the CDR3 part of the read is kept: 42 bases, read in frame from the first base.

On this clone: Its antigen is unknown. It has no much larger one-base neighbor in the sample; base qualities were not kept.

This receptor chain uses TRBV15 and TRBJ1-1, and 8 junction bases match TRBD1. Sequences were obtained from primary lung tumor tissue. The cell subset or site tag for this specimen amounts to: primary lung tumor paired with brain metastasis. This receptor was taken from a donor aged 40 or over with non-small cell lung cancer. The CDR3 corresponds to CATSRGQAFGEAFF. The nucleotide sequence reads as follows: TGTGCCACCAGCCGGGGACAGGCATTTGGTGAAGCTTTCTTT.